A selection of T cell receptor beta chains follows, all from one sample in a study of blood T cell repertoires in COVID-19. The method was immunoSEQ multiplex PCR; TCRdb's version includes in-frame clones alone and lacks a portion of them. The repertoire has 250,000 to 350,000 clones, about four fifths of them found once; the top ten carry roughly 14%. The sequenced sample was peripheral blood. The receptor source for this set is a person in their 70s with COVID-19, enrolled during active disease. The conserved cysteine and the conserved F or W are not part of the CDR3 here.

j_call v_call cdr3_aa
TRBJ1-5 TRBV19 ASSIGGGGPQH
TRBJ1-2 TRBV7-9 ASSFRRAVVRGGYGYT
TRBJ1-5 TRBV6-5 ASSYDRYSNQPQH
TRBJ1-1 TRBV6-5 SIKQELQNTEAF
TRBJ1-5 TRBV3-1/TRBV3-2 ASSQTGVEQPQH
TRBJ2-3 TRBV28 ASYPGQGLLARYSTDTQY
TRBJ2-1 TRBV19 ASSIPFARNEQF
TRBJ1-5 TRBV4-1 ASSQETGQGNQPQH
TRBJ1-1 TRBV19 ASIQGWTEAF
TRBJ2-3 TRBV4-1 ASSQRGLAGITDTQY
TRBJ2-3 TRBV7-2 ASSLGGGNTQY
TRBJ1-2 TRBV4-1 ASSHVTGTLYGYT
TRBJ2-1 TRBV7-7 ASSLGQNNEQF
TRBJ2-5 TRBV19 ASSISFRETQY
TRBJ1-4 TRBV6-5 ASRLGGQGGEKLF
TRBJ2-5 TRBV3-1/TRBV3-2 ASSQTSGAQETQY